This entry describes one T cell receptor (beta chain). This sample stems from a study of technical replicates of blood from a few donors. Only in-frame clones appear in the TCRdb table, and some are missing; sequencing was by immunoSEQ multiplex PCR. This sample yields fewer than 90,000 clones, of which about 94% are seen a single time; 0.39% belongs to the top ten. The clonotype originates from a human donor in good health. The sequencing input was T cells isolated from PBMCs.

CDR3 sequence: CASSLEFSGNEQFF. CDR3 nucleotide sequence: TGTGCCAGCAGCTTAGAATTCAGCGGGAATGAGCAGTTCTTC. This chain joins TRBV7-9 and TRBJ2-1; perhaps TRBD2 as D (6 bases). V was shortened by 1 base and J by 7 bases, with 11 bases between the two germline ends. Germline CDR1 is SEHNR and CDR2 is FQNEAQ (reference sequence). The CDR3 is made up of 14 amino acids.